Each of the 10 T cell receptor beta chains below was sequenced from the same sample in a study of blood T cell repertoires in COVID-19. Method: immunoSEQ multiplex PCR; TCRdb's copy keeps in-frame clones and lacks some. The sample holds under 300,000 clones; approximately 91% are singletons and the top ten take about 2.3%. Source material: PBMCs or T cells enriched from blood (not recorded which). The receptors originated from a woman aged 40 to 50 with acute COVID-19.

Concerning this clone: Mismatch with germline at one junction end may stem from a read error. The chain couples TRBV5-5 to TRBJ1-2; D unclear. This CDR3 region has 12 residues. Germline CDR1 SGHKS, CDR2 YYEKEE (reference sequence). The CDR3: CASSLVNSGYTF. The CDR3 bases are TGTGCCAGCAGCTTGGTTAACTCTGGCTACACCTTC. Variable domain in full (rest from reference TRBV5-5 and TRBJ1-2): DAGVTQSPTHLIKTRGQQVTLRCSPISGHKSVSWYQQVLGQGPQFIFQYYEKEERGRGNFPDRFSARQFPNYSSELNVNALLLGDSALYLCASSLVNSGYTFGSGTRLTVV.

The chain uses TRBV12-3 or TRBV12-4 and TRBJ1-2; D gene ambiguous. This CDR3 comprises 12 residues. V was pared by 4 bases and J by 4 bases, with 7 bases between. The CDR3 coding sequence is TGTGCCAGCAGTTCAGGTTTCTATGGCTACACCTTC. This sequence encodes CASSSGFYGYTF.

The CDR3 DNA reads TGTGCCAGTAGTCTAACACGGGACATCTACGAGCAGTACTTC. Encoded protein: CASSLTRDIYEQYF. The gene calls are TRBV19 and TRBJ2-7, with a weak D call TRBD1 (6 bases). Germline CDR1 reads LNHDA; CDR2 reads SQIVND (reference sequence). The CDR3 loop spans 14 amino acids. The V end was cut by 5 bases, the J end by 3 bases, with 14 bases between.

V and J are TRBV5-1 and TRBJ1-1; D gene uncertain. CDR3 length: 12 amino acids. Germline V CDR1 and CDR2: SGHRS, YFSETQ. With 4 bases removed from V and 3 bases from J, the gap between germline ends came to 7 bases. Written as DNA, the CDR3 is TGCGCCAGCAGCCCTCCTGACACTGAAGCTTTCTTT. It translates to CASSPPDTEAFF. The variable domain in full, with the rest retrieved from reference TRBV5-1 and TRBJ1-1, is KAGVTQTPRYLIKTRGQQVTLSCSPISGHRSVSWYQQTPGQGLQFLFEYFSETQRNKGNFPGRFSGRQFSNSRSEMNVSTLELGDSALYLCASSPPDTEAFFGQGTRLTVV.

This chain uses TRBV6-5 with TRBJ1-5; 9 bases map to TRBD1. Germline V CDR1 and CDR2: MNHEY, SVGAGI. V shed 6 bases, J shed 7 bases, and the junction held 7 bases outside the gene matches. This CDR3 region has 14 residues. The CDR3 bases are TGTGCCAGCAGGGGACAGGGTGAGTTGCAGCCCCAGCATTTT. Its protein product is CASRGQGELQPQHF.

This chain uses TRBV5-1 with TRBJ1-4; possibly TRBD1 for D (5 bases). Germline CDR1 reads SGHRS; CDR2 reads YFSETQ. V was pared by 3 bases and J by 7 bases, with 19 bases between. The CDR3 runs 16 residues. This CDR3 reads CASSSHRNVVGEKLFF. CDR3 nucleotide sequence: TGCGCCAGCAGCTCTCACAGGAATGTGGTGGGTGAAAAACTGTTTTTT. The whole variable domain, filled in from reference TRBV5-1 and TRBJ1-4, reads KAGVTQTPRYLIKTRGQQVTLSCSPISGHRSVSWYQQTPGQGLQFLFEYFSETQRNKGNFPGRFSGRQFSNSRSEMNVSTLELGDSALYLCASSSHRNVVGEKLFFGSGTQLSVL.

J is TRBJ1-1 and V is TRBV2, with 7 bases aligning to TRBD1. The V and J ends lost 6 bases and 5 bases, in that order; junction bases with no gene match: 6. This CDR3 is built from 13 residues. CDR1 and CDR2 (germline): SNHLY, FYNNEI. This chain's CDR3 is CASSPTGYTEAFF. The CDR3 DNA reads TGTGCCAGCAGCCCGACAGGGTATACTGAAGCTTTCTTT.

This clone is a singleton in its sample. The V gene is TRBV7-9, the J gene TRBJ1-1; D uncertain. Germline V CDR1 and CDR2: SEHNR, FQNEAQ (reference sequence). This CDR3 contains 12 residues. The V end lost 1 base, the J end lost 6 bases, and 6 bases lay between the germline ends. The CDR3 bases are TGTGCCAGCAGCTTAGGTTATTCTGAAGCTTTCTTT. This gives the protein CASSLGYSEAFF.

The chain links TRBV5-1 to TRBJ2-3; D uncertain. The CDR3 has 16 residues. Trimming left V 4 bases short and J 1 base short, with 16 bases between. The V gene's germline CDR1 is SGHRS and CDR2 YFSETQ. In DNA, the CDR3 is TGCGCCAGCAGCACCCGGTCCCAAAAGCGCACAGATACGCAGTATTTT. Protein product: CASSTRSQKRTDTQYF.

The count of this clone is one. The gene calls are TRBV2 and TRBJ1-5; possible D gene TRBD1, 5 bases. V lost 4 bases and J 3 bases, leaving 13 bases between the germline ends. Germline CDR1 reads SNHLY; CDR2 reads FYNNEI. The CDR3 loop spans 15 amino acids. CDR3 sequence: CASSVRQGNNQPQHF. The CDR3 DNA is TGTGCCAGCAGTGTTAGGCAGGGAAACAATCAGCCCCAGCATTTT.